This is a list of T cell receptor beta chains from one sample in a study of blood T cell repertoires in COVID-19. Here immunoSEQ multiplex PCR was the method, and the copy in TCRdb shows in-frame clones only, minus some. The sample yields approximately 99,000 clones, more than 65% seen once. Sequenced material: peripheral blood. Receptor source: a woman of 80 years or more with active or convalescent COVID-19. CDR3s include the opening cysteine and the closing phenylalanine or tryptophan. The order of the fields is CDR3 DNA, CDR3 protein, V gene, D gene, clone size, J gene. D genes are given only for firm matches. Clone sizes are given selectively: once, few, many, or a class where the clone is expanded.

TGTGCCAGCGGAGGCCTAGCGAACACCGGGGAGCTGTTTTTT,CASGGLANTGELFF,TRBV2,.,.,TRBJ2-2
TGCGCCAGCAGCCCGGGCGGGGCAGACCCTTTAGAGACCCAGTACTTC,CASSPGGADPLETQYF,TRBV5-1,.,.,TRBJ2-5
TGTGCCAGCAGTACCAGCGCGGGGGAGAACTCCTACAATGAGCAGTTCTTC,CASSTSAGENSYNEQFF,TRBV28,TRBD2,.,TRBJ2-1
TGTGCCAGCAGCTTGGACCTAGCGGGAGACGAGCAGTACTTC,CASSLDLAGDEQYF,TRBV5-5,TRBD2,.,TRBJ2-7
TGTGCCAGCAGCCCGCCGGGACTAGCGGGAGTAGAGCAGTACTTC,CASSPPGLAGVEQYF,TRBV5-6,TRBD2,.,TRBJ2-7
TGCGCCAGCAGCCCCGATCCGGGCCAAGAGACCCAGTACTTC,CASSPDPGQETQYF,TRBV5-1,.,.,TRBJ2-5
TGTGCCAGCAGCTTAGGCAGCGTCTATGGCTACACCTTC,CASSLGSVYGYTF,TRBV7-9,.,.,TRBJ1-2
TGTGCCAGCAGCTTCAGTGGGACTCTAACTACAGATACGCAGTATTTT,CASSFSGTLTTDTQYF,TRBV5-4,.,.,TRBJ2-3
TGTGCCAGCACTCGTGGCTACACCTTC,CASTRGYTF,TRBV2,.,.,TRBJ1-2
TGTGCCAGCAGCTTGGCCCGCAGGGAGCAGTACTTC,CASSLARREQYF,TRBV5-5,.,many,TRBJ2-7
TGTGCCAGCACCGTTAGGAGTCGAACTAGAACTAATGAAAAACTGTTTTTT,CASTVRSRTRTNEKLFF,TRBV5-8,.,.,TRBJ1-4
TGTGCCACTGGGGACAGTTCCTACGAGCAGTACTTC,CATGDSSYEQYF,TRBV19,TRBD1,.,TRBJ2-7
TGTGCCAGCAGACCAGGGGCCGATAATGAGCAGTTCTTC,CASRPGADNEQFF,TRBV2,.,.,TRBJ2-1
TGTGCCAGCAGTTACAGCCTGGTGGTACAGACCCAGTACTTC,CASSYSLVVQTQYF,TRBV6-2/TRBV6-3,.,.,TRBJ2-5
TGTGCCAGCAGGGGACTTACCTACAATGAGCAGTTCTTC,CASRGLTYNEQFF,TRBV25-1,.,.,TRBJ2-1
TGTGCCAGCACCCCCGGGGGGACAGGGGCCGGTGGCTACACCTTC,CASTPGGTGAGGYTF,TRBV7-9,TRBD1,.,TRBJ1-2
TGTGCCACCAGTGATCCTAGGGCGGCGGGGAGCCCGGATACGCAGTATTTT,CATSDPRAAGSPDTQYF,TRBV24-1,.,.,TRBJ2-3
TGTGCCAGCAGCTCCCATGGTTGGGGAGGCTACGAGCAGTACTTC,CASSSHGWGGYEQYF,TRBV7-2,.,once,TRBJ2-7
TGTGCCACCAGTGACCTCCTAGAGGGTGAGACCCAGTACTTC,CATSDLLEGETQYF,TRBV24-1,.,.,TRBJ2-5
TGTGCCAGTAGGCGGAACACTGAAGCTTTCTTT,CASRRNTEAFF,TRBV19,.,.,TRBJ1-1
TGTGCCAGCAGCTTAGATCAACTAGCGGGAGGTTCCTACGAGCAGTACTTC,CASSLDQLAGGSYEQYF,TRBV7-8,TRBD2,.,TRBJ2-7
TGTGCCAGCAGCGGAACGAGCGGGGTACCGGGGACCCAGTACTTC,CASSGTSGVPGTQYF,TRBV5-5,TRBD2,.,TRBJ2-5
TGTGCCATCAGTGAGTGGGGAGGGTACAATGAGCAGTTCTTC,CAISEWGGYNEQFF,TRBV10-3,TRBD2,once,TRBJ2-1
TGCGCCAGCAGCCCGGATACAGGGATGGGCTACGAGCAGTACTTC,CASSPDTGMGYEQYF,TRBV5-1,.,.,TRBJ2-7
TGTGCCAGTAGTATGACTTTCTCCTCCTACGAGCAGTACTTC,CASSMTFSSYEQYF,TRBV19,.,.,TRBJ2-7
TGTGCCAGCAGTGAATGGTCCCTAGCGGGAGTTATGTTCTTC,CASSEWSLAGVMFF,TRBV6-1,TRBD2,few,TRBJ2-1
TGTGCCAGCGTTGTAGGGGCAGTTGGCTACACCTTC,CASVVGAVGYTF,TRBV28,.,.,TRBJ1-2
TGTGCCAGCAGCAGACACAAGCTGGTAGCGGGGAGCTACGAGCAGTACTTC,CASSRHKLVAGSYEQYF,TRBV7-2,TRBD2,few,TRBJ2-7
TGTGCCAGCAGTTTAGAGGCAGGGGGGAGGTACGAGCAGTACTTC,CASSLEAGGRYEQYF,TRBV27,.,.,TRBJ2-7
TGTGCCAGTAGTATCGCCTCGGTTCAGCCCCAGCATTTT,CASSIASVQPQHF,TRBV19,.,.,TRBJ1-5
TGTGCCAGCAGCTTGGCTCAGGGGTTTAATAATTCACCCCTCCACTTT,CASSLAQGFNNSPLHF,TRBV5-6,.,.,TRBJ1-6
TGCGCCAGCAGCCGAGCACAGGACCCCACTGAAGCTTTCTTT,CASSRAQDPTEAFF,TRBV4-3,.,.,TRBJ1-1
TGTGCCAGTAGTATAGCAGTGGGACAAGGGGAGACCCAGTACTTC,CASSIAVGQGETQYF,TRBV19,.,.,TRBJ2-5
TGTGCCAGCTCACCAAGTGTGGGTGGCAGGGACTCAGAGACCCAGTACTTC,CASSPSVGGRDSETQYF,TRBV18,.,.,TRBJ2-5
TGTGCCACCAGTGATTGGACAGACAATGAGCAGTTCTTC,CATSDWTDNEQFF,TRBV24-1,.,.,TRBJ2-1
TGCAGCGCTGGGACCGCCGGGACAACGAACACCGGGGAGCTGTTTTTT,CSAGTAGTTNTGELFF,TRBV29-1,.,.,TRBJ2-2
TGTGCCAGCAGCTCCGGACAGGCACCGGGAGCTTTCTTT,CASSSGQAPGAFF,TRBV9,TRBD1,.,TRBJ1-1
TGTGCCAGCAGCTTGAGGGACTTACCTAATGAAAAACTGTTTTTT,CASSLRDLPNEKLFF,TRBV7-2,.,.,TRBJ1-4
TGTGCCAGCAGCTTAGGACAGGGGGCTATATACATTCAGTACTTC,CASSLGQGAIYIQYF,TRBV11-1,TRBD1,few,TRBJ2-4
TGTGCCAGCAGTTACTCGGCAGGGGGCAATCAGCCCCAGCATTTT,CASSYSAGGNQPQHF,TRBV6-5,.,.,TRBJ1-5
TGTGCCAGCAGACCGACTAGCGGGTTTTACAATGAGCAGTTCTTC,CASRPTSGFYNEQFF,TRBV27,TRBD2,once,TRBJ2-1
TGTGCCAGCAGTTCCCCGACAGGGAAGAGGTACCAAGAGACCCAGTACTTC,CASSSPTGKRYQETQYF,TRBV28,TRBD1,.,TRBJ2-5
TGTGCCAGCAACCCTTATGAGGGTGAAAAACTGTTTTTT,CASNPYEGEKLFF,TRBV7-9,.,.,TRBJ1-4
TGTGCCAGCAGTCCCCCCGGGGGGGATTACAATGAGCAGTTCTTC,CASSPPGGDYNEQFF,TRBV7-3,TRBD2,.,TRBJ2-1
TGTGCCAGCAGCTTAGTCGGGACTAGCGGTCAAGAGACCCAGTACTTC,CASSLVGTSGQETQYF,TRBV7-2,TRBD2,.,TRBJ2-5
TGTGCCAGCAGTAGGTGGACAGGGGGCGTCAACACTGAAGCTTTCTTT,CASSRWTGGVNTEAFF,TRBV27,TRBD1,.,TRBJ1-1
TGTGCCAGCAGCCCCCGGACAGGGAACTCTGGAAACACCATATATTTT,CASSPRTGNSGNTIYF,TRBV5-6,TRBD1,.,TRBJ1-3
TGTGCCAGCAGCTTACCATGGGGCTCTAACTATGGCTACACCTTC,CASSLPWGSNYGYTF,TRBV5-4,.,.,TRBJ1-2
TGTGCCAGCAGACCTGACAGCGTGAACACTGAAGCTTTCTTT,CASRPDSVNTEAFF,TRBV2,.,.,TRBJ1-1
TGTGCCAGCAGCAACGGACAGGGGTGGCCCCAGCATTTT,CASSNGQGWPQHF,TRBV21-1,.,once,TRBJ1-5
TGTGCCAGCTCCTACATGGCTAGCGGTCTCACAGATACGCAGTATTTT,CASSYMASGLTDTQYF,TRBV18,TRBD2,.,TRBJ2-3
TGTGCCAGCAGCTTATTTGTCGGTTTTCAAGAGACCCAGTACTTC,CASSLFVGFQETQYF,TRBV7-2,.,.,TRBJ2-5
TGTGCTAGCAGCCCCGTCCCGGGACAGGTTCCGAACACCGGGGAGCTGTTTTTT,CASSPVPGQVPNTGELFF,TRBV7-7,TRBD1,few,TRBJ2-2
TGCGCCAGCAGCCCGAGACTAGCGGGAGGTGTAGATACGCAGTATTTT,CASSPRLAGGVDTQYF,TRBV5-1,TRBD2,once,TRBJ2-3
TGTGCCAGCAGACAGGGGACGGGAAACACCATATATTTT,CASRQGTGNTIYF,TRBV2,TRBD1,few,TRBJ1-3
TGTGCCAGCAGCTTTACCGGCACCGGGGAGCTGTTTTTT,CASSFTGTGELFF,TRBV11-3,.,.,TRBJ2-2
TGTGCCAGCAGCGACTCCCGGTCCTATAATTCACCCCTCCACTTT,CASSDSRSYNSPLHF,TRBV6-2/TRBV6-3,.,.,TRBJ1-6
TGTGCCAGCAGTGCGTTGACAGGGGCTAGCTCTGGAAACACCATATATTTT,CASSALTGASSGNTIYF,TRBV6-1,TRBD1,.,TRBJ1-3